This TCR beta chain was sequenced in a study of blood T cell repertoires in COVID-19. For the study at large: Specimens from acute and convalescent COVID-19 originated in the United States, Italy and Spain. Nucleic acid was either cDNA or gDNA, and it came from T cells, B-cell-depleted T cells, or PBMCs.

Germline V lookup: CDR1 SEHNR, CDR2 FQNEAQ (reference sequence). The CDR3 is 12 amino acids. V was cut by 5 bases and J by 2 bases, with 4 bases left in between. This clone was detected only a few times. As processed by the authors: It was from reference gene primer amplification that nucleated cell counts were estimated. TCRdb's table, derived via immunoSEQ multiplex PCR, lists solely in-frame clones and lacks some. V, J and clone size are taken as reported in that table, and D and trimming were inferred from the DNA itself. The sample lists 240,000 or so clones, 82% occurring once. Source material: peripheral blood. This sequence was found in a woman aged 80 or older with acute or convalescent COVID-19. This chain joins TRBV7-9 and TRBJ1-3, with D hard to call. CDR3 coding DNA: TGTGCCAGCAGCGCGACTGGAAACACCATATATTTT. Residues: CASSATGNTIYF.